This entry lists 30 T cell receptor beta chains sequenced from one sample in a study of T cell responses to AZD1222 COVID-19 vaccine. Produced via immunoSEQ multiplex PCR; TCRdb's table is partial and in-frame only. The sample includes approximately 73,000 clones, 65% to 85% of them seen just once. The sequencing used peripheral blood, collected on day 0 of AZD1222 vaccination. The source of these receptors is an adult in good health.

This clone has more than one count but fewer than ten. This rearrangement joins TRBV6-1 to TRBJ2-7, with D possibly being TRBD1 (5 bases). Germline V gene data show CDR1 as MNHNS and CDR2 as SASEGT. Trimming took off 3 bases at V and 6 bases at J, with 12 bases between the two ends. This CDR3 is 13 amino acids long. The CDR3: CASSDVRVFEQYF. CDR3 nucleotide sequence: TGTGCCAGCAGTGACGTCAGGGTATTCGAGCAGTACTTC.

CDR3 DNA: TGTGCCAGCAGTTTAAGCAATTCACCCCTCCACTTT. Its protein product is CASSLSNSPLHF. J is TRBJ1-6 and V is TRBV12-3 or TRBV12-4; no clear D. V lost 2 bases and J lost 7, with 3 bases in between. This CDR3 contains 12 residues.

The chain carries TRBV19 and TRBJ1-2; the D is unclear. The CDR3 covers 14 residues. V was shortened by 6 bases and J by 4 bases, with 15 bases between the two germline ends. The germline gives CDR1 LNHDA, CDR2 SQIVND (reference sequence). The DNA of the CDR3 is TGTGCCAGTAGCGCCGCGGGGTGGGGCTATGGCTACACCTTC. This encodes CASSAAGWGYGYTF.

This chain links TRBV5-1 with TRBJ1-1; TRBD1 aligns across 9 bases. The CDR3 contains 14 residues. J lost 4 bases, V lost 7 bases, and 8 bases had no gene match. Germline CDR1 reads SGHRS; CDR2 reads YFSETQ. CDR3 loop: CASGLGQGGTEAFF. The CDR3 DNA reads TGCGCCAGCGGCCTGGGACAGGGAGGCACTGAAGCTTTCTTT.

The chain recombines TRBV29-1 with TRBJ2-1; D unresolved. Germline V gene data show CDR1 as SQVTM and CDR2 as ANQGSEA. V lost 5 bases and J 10 bases, leaving 12 bases between the germline ends. CDR3 size: 11 residues. CDR3 nucleotide sequence: TGCAGCGTTCCTTTAGCACGAGAGCAGTTCTTC. Amino acids: CSVPLAREQFF.

This clone has more than one count but fewer than ten. The chain links TRBV5-4 to TRBJ2-1; no firm D call. This CDR3 is built from 14 residues. Per germline, CDR1 SGHNT and CDR2 YYREEE (reference sequence). V gave up 0 bases and J gave up 9 bases, with 13 bases separating them. The CDR3 here is CASSLGRIRSEQFF. The DNA of the CDR3 is TGTGCCAGCAGCTTGGGACGGATTCGTAGTGAGCAGTTCTTC.

This chain links TRBV12-3 or TRBV12-4 with TRBJ1-2; D is uncertain. The V and J ends lost 3 bases and 5 bases respectively, with 7 bases between them. The CDR3 has 12 residues. CDR3 protein: CASSFGFYGYTF. CDR3 sequence (DNA): TGTGCCAGCAGTTTCGGATTTTATGGCTACACCTTC.

The chain is built from TRBV4-1 and TRBJ1-1; TRBD1 matches at 12 bases. Germline-derived CDR1 and CDR2 are MGHRA and YSYEKL. CDR3 length: 16 residues. The junction had 5 bases not matched to a gene; V was cut back by 3 bases and J by 3 bases. CDR3 region: CASSQQGTGGYTEAFF. In nucleotides, the CDR3 is TGCGCCAGCAGCCAGCAAGGGACAGGGGGCTACACTGAAGCTTTCTTT.

The chain recombines TRBV5-6 with TRBJ2-1, with 7 bases lining up with TRBD2. Germline V gives CDR1 SGHDT, CDR2 YYEEEE. V was clipped by 1 base and J by 7 bases; unmatched bases: 11. The CDR3 contains 16 residues. CDR3 sequence (DNA): TGTGCCAGCAGCTTGCTCCTCGGGGGGAGTAGAAATGAGCAGTTCTTC. It translates to CASSLLLGGSRNEQFF.

The chain carries TRBV4-1 and TRBJ2-3, with TRBD2 as a possible D gene (6 bases). V gave up 0 bases and J gave up 0 bases, with 16 bases separating them. There are 18 residues in the CDR3. Germline CDR1 is MGHRA and CDR2 is YSYEKL. The CDR3 region is CASSQEASDSSSTDTQYF. CDR3 in DNA: TGCGCCAGCAGCCAAGAGGCTAGCGATTCCTCTAGCACAGATACGCAGTATTTT.

The chain joins TRBV30 to TRBJ1-1; TRBD1 aligns across 7 bases. The germline CDR1 and CDR2 sequences are GTSNPN and SVGIG (reference sequence). The CDR3 has 12 amino acids. Trimming cost V 5 bases and J 5 bases; bases outside gene matches: 5. CDR3 nucleotides: TGTGCCTGGGACAGGGTGGATACTGAAGCTTTCTTT. It is translated as CAWDRVDTEAFF.

The rearrangement links TRBV14 to TRBJ2-7, with 7 bases matching TRBD1. The CDR3 runs 15 residues. Germline lookup yields CDR1 SGHDN and CDR2 FVKESK. V shed 4 bases, J shed 3 bases, and the junction held 9 bases outside the gene matches. As DNA, the CDR3 is TGTGCCAGCAGCCGCCAAGCGGACAGGTTCTACGAGCAGTACTTC. Amino acids: CASSRQADRFYEQYF.

This rearrangement joins TRBV9 to TRBJ1-2; 10 nucleotides align to TRBD1. Unmatched junction bases numbered 18, after V lost 3 bases and J lost 4 bases. This CDR3 is built from 19 residues. From germline, CDR1 is SGDLS and CDR2 YYNGEE. The CDR3 region has the DNA TGTGCCAGCAGCGACCAGCCGGGACAGGGGACCCCTTGGGGCTATGGCTACACCTTC. This translates into CASSDQPGQGTPWGYGYTF. Looking up the rest from reference TRBV9 and TRBJ1-2 gives the full variable domain: DSGVTQTPKHLITATGQRVTLRCSPRSGDLSVYWYQQSLDQGLQFLIQYYNGEERAKGNILERFSAQQFPDLHSELNLSSLELGDSALYFCASSDQPGQGTPWGYGYTFGSGTRLTVV.

This chain joins TRBV7-8 and TRBJ1-6, with D hard to call. V was pared by 0 bases and J by 0 bases, with 6 bases between. CDR1 and CDR2 (germline): SGHVS, FQNEAQ. The CDR3 length is 16 residues. The CDR3 DNA is TGTGCCAGCAGCTTAGCAACTAGCTCCTATAATTCACCCCTCCACTTT. Amino acids: CASSLATSSYNSPLHF.

The chain employs TRBV29-1 and TRBJ1-4; the D gene is possibly TRBD1 (5 bases). V lost 4 bases, J lost 0 bases, and 9 bases lay in between. The CDR3 sequence is 14 residues long. Germline values: CDR1 SQVTM, CDR2 ANQGSEA. CDR3 sequence reads: CSVGDRATNEKLFF. CDR3 in DNA: TGCAGCGTTGGCGACAGAGCAACTAATGAAAAACTGTTTTTT.

The rearrangement uses TRBV4-2 and TRBJ1-4; 8 positions match TRBD1. CDR3 length equals 14 residues. CDR1 LGHNA and CDR2 YNFKEQ come from the germline V gene. V dropped 4 bases and J dropped 6; count of bases not matched to a gene: 4. CDR3 DNA sequence: TGTGCCAGCAGCCCAGGACAGGGTTATGAAAAACTGTTTTTT. Its protein product is CASSPGQGYEKLFF.

CDR3 protein: CASSQVTSTEFGQFF. CDR3 coding DNA: TGCGCCAGCAGCCAAGTCACTAGTACCGAATTCGGGCAGTTCTTC. The chain recombines TRBV4-3 with TRBJ2-1; maybe TRBD2 (5 bases). Trimming removed 1 base at V and 12 bases at J, with 19 bases between. The CDR3 consists of 15 residues. Germline values: CDR1 LGHNA, CDR2 YSLEER.

The chain combines TRBV12-3 or TRBV12-4 with TRBJ2-5; 8 bases map to TRBD1. The CDR3 covers 13 residues. V shed 4 bases and J 5 bases; nucleotides not matched to a gene: 3. The chain's CDR3 is CASSSGGRETQYF. The DNA of the CDR3 is TGTGCCAGCAGTTCAGGGGGCAGGGAGACCCAGTACTTC.

The CDR3 DNA reads as TGTGCCAGCAGCTCTTTGGGGGGCCAGCCCCAGCATTTT. As protein: CASSSLGGQPQHF. The chain has TRBV7-8 and TRBJ1-5; possibly TRBD1 for D (6 bases). CDR3 length equals 13 residues. Germline V lookup: CDR1 SGHVS, CDR2 FQNEAQ. Trimming left V 4 bases short and J 7 bases short, with 11 bases between.

This clone turned up a few times. This sequence joins TRBV18 and TRBJ1-5; D may be TRBD1 (6 bases). V was trimmed by 0 bases and J by 6 bases, leaving 12 bases between them. There are 15 residues in the CDR3. The germline V gene has CDR1 KGHSH and CDR2 LQKENI. Here the CDR3 DNA reads TGTGCCAGCTCACCACCCACGGGGGGCCGTCAGCCCCAGCATTTT. This encodes CASSPPTGGRQPQHF.

This chain uses TRBV28 with TRBJ2-7; D not certain. This CDR3 is built from 13 residues. V was shortened by 5 bases and J by 8 bases, with 16 bases between the two germline ends. Germline CDR1 is MDHEN and CDR2 is SYDVKM. In DNA form, the CDR3 reads TGTGCCAGCAGTCCCGCCGGTCCACCCAAGCAGTACTTC. Amino acid sequence: CASSPAGPPKQYF.

This rearrangement joins TRBV5-4 to TRBJ1-5, with D perhaps matching TRBD1 (5 bases). Germline values: CDR1 SGHNT, CDR2 YYREEE (reference sequence). The CDR3 sequence is 14 residues long. Between the trimmed V and J ends, which lost 2 bases and 5 bases, there was a span of 11 bases. The CDR3 nucleotides read TGTGCCAGCAGCTTCGGGACTCATGATCAGCCCCAGCATTTT. Its translation: CASSFGTHDQPQHF.

The J gene is TRBJ1-1, the V gene TRBV27; 8 nucleotides match TRBD1. This CDR3 is 14 amino acids long. The V segment lost 8 bases and the J segment 11 bases; nucleotides outside the gene matches: 16. Per germline, CDR1 MNHEY and CDR2 SMNVEV (reference sequence). DNA of the CDR3: TGTGCCAGCGAAAACTTAGATGGACAGGGATTGGCTTTCTTT. Its protein product is CASENLDGQGLAFF.

The V gene is TRBV10-3, the J gene TRBJ2-7; TRBD2 aligns across 9 bases. V trimming: 8 bases; J trimming: 3 bases; junction bases outside the gene matches: 8. This CDR3 region has 14 residues. CDR1 and CDR2 from the germline V gene are ENHRY and SYGVKD. CDR3: CAIGPAGGGYEQYF. CDR3 DNA: TGTGCCATCGGCCCAGCGGGGGGCGGCTACGAGCAGTACTTC.

This clone turned up a few times. J is TRBJ1-5 and V is TRBV10-3, with D hard to call. The CDR3 runs to 13 residues. CDR1 is ENHRY, CDR2 SYGVKD, per germline. Trimming took off 3 bases at V and 7 bases at J, with 10 bases between the two ends. The CDR3 DNA reads as TGTGCCATCAGTGACCCTGACGGACAGCCCCAGCATTTT. Protein: CAISDPDGQPQHF.

The rearrangement joins TRBV6-2 or TRBV6-3 to TRBJ2-5, with no clear D. The CDR3 runs 13 residues. The V and J ends lost 5 bases and 6 bases respectively, with 13 bases between them. The V gene's germline CDR1 is MNHEY and CDR2 SVGEGT. CDR3 nucleotide sequence: TGTGCCAGCAGTCCGGGCCCTCCTCAGACCCAGTACTTC. Amino acids: CASSPGPPQTQYF.

The chain joins TRBV6-5 to TRBJ1-6; 7 nucleotides agree with TRBD1. Germline V gene sequence: CDR1 MNHEY, CDR2 SVGAGI. V lost 7 bases, J lost 5 bases, and 8 bases stayed unmatched. This CDR3 has 15 amino acids. Here the CDR3 reads CASKGGQAHNSPLHF. In DNA, the CDR3 is TGTGCCAGCAAGGGTGGACAGGCCCATAATTCACCCCTCCACTTT.

About this clone itself: This sample also contains other DNA sequences that code for the same CDR3. The rearrangement uses TRBV5-1 and TRBJ2-5; no clear D. V lost 4 bases to trimming and J lost 4 bases, with 2 bases between them. The CDR3 length is 10 residues. The germline CDR1 and CDR2 sequences are SGHRS and YFSETQ. The CDR3 sequence is CASSGETQYF. Here the CDR3 DNA reads TGCGCCAGCAGCGGAGAGACCCAGTACTTC.

The J gene is TRBJ2-1, the V gene TRBV7-3; 10 nucleotides line up with TRBD2. J lost 5 bases, V lost 5 bases, and 6 bases had no gene match. This CDR3 has 15 residues. In germline, CDR1 is SGHTA, CDR2 FQGTGA. The CDR3, as DNA: TGTGCCAGCAGCCCTACAGCGGGGGGGAACAATGAGCAGTTCTTC. This codes for CASSPTAGGNNEQFF.

The chain employs TRBV3-1 (or the pseudogene TRBV3-2) and TRBJ1-2; a weak D match, TRBD1 (6 bases). The V gene's germline CDR1 is LGHDT and CDR2 YNNKEL (reference sequence). V lost 1 base to trimming and J lost 4 bases, with 10 bases between them. This CDR3 comprises 14 residues. CDR3 sequence reads: CASSQAQGGYGYTF. The CDR3 DNA sequence: TGTGCCAGCAGCCAAGCACAGGGTGGCTATGGCTACACCTTC.